This TCR beta chain was observed in a study of blood T cell repertoires in COVID-19. The authors' processing: Estimates of nucleated cell counts were drawn from the amplification of reference gene primers. Profiled with immunoSEQ multiplex PCR; TCRdb holds only in-frame clones, not every one. The DNA was the basis for D and trimming; V, J and clone size are from that table. Of over 150,000 clones listed, 70% to 90% are singletons. Trimming left V 5 bases short and J 4 bases short, with 5 bases between. Per germline, CDR1 DFQATT and CDR2 SNEGSKA (reference sequence). CDR3 length: 10 residues. The sample taken for sequencing was peripheral blood. The receptor was isolated from a woman older than 75 with COVID-19, enrolled during active disease. This chain uses TRBV20-1 with TRBJ2-5; D gene unclear. The CDR3 DNA sequence: TGCAGTGCTCACGGAGAGACCCAGTACTTC. Its protein is CSAHGETQYF.